The T cell receptor (beta chain) described here comes from a study of T cells in tuberculosis. V was clipped by 4 bases and J by 3 bases; unmatched bases: 8. Germline loops: CDR1 SQVTM, CDR2 ANQGSEA. CDR3 length: 15 residues. Sorting used thawed, overnight-rested PBMC stained with anti-CD3, a viability dye and GMM-loaded CD1B tetramer. The lipid loaded on the CD1B tetramers was C32 glucose monomycolate from Rhodococcus equi. The assay was immunoSEQ multiplex PCR, and TCRdb's table has in-frame clones only and misses some. The sample holds about 88,000 clones, under 95% seen once. The chain is built from TRBV29-1 and TRBJ1-2, with 10 bases matching TRBD1. Sequencing was performed on CD1b-GMM tetramer-negative cells sorted from PBMCs. The receptor's source is an adult woman with latent tuberculosis. The CDR3 protein is CSVVTGTGEDYGYTF. The DNA for the CDR3 is TGCAGCGTTGTCACCGGGACAGGGGAAGACTATGGCTACACCTTC.